Given below is one T cell receptor (beta chain) in context. This entry is derived from a study of blood T cell repertoires in COVID-19. Study-wide background: From T cells, B-cell-depleted T cells, or PBMCs came the material, which was cDNA or gDNA.

The assay was immunoSEQ multiplex PCR, and TCRdb's table has in-frame clones only and misses some. The sample carries some 340,000 clones, around 82% recorded once. The V segment lost 0 bases and the J segment 7 bases; nucleotides outside the gene matches: 4. CDR3 length: 14 amino acids. The V gene's germline CDR1 is SGHDT and CDR2 YYEEEE. This chain connects TRBV5-6 to TRBJ2-1, with 7 bases aligning to TRBD1. This TCR came from a man aged 30 to 45 with active or convalescent COVID-19. The sequenced sample was peripheral blood. The CDR3 coding sequence is TGTGCCAGCAGCTTGGGCAGGGGGTCGAATGAGCAGTTCTTC. This translates into CASSLGRGSNEQFF.